This is a list of T cell receptor beta chains from one sample in a study of regulatory T cells. TCRdb keeps only in-frame clones here, not all; method: immunoSEQ multiplex PCR. The sample contains about 20,000 clones, 93% of which appear only once. Sequenced material: CD8+ T cells sorted from blood. Receptor source: a child aged 2-15 years with CD3G deficiency. Each CDR3 is given with its conserved first and last residue. The order of the fields is D gene, clone size, J gene, V gene, CDR3 protein, CDR3 DNA. The D gene is left open where the match is weak. Not all rows give a size; the values are once, few, many and, for expanded clones, a class.

>.|.|TRBJ2-3|TRBV10-3
CAISDRGADTQYF
TGTGCCATCAGTGATAGAGGGGCAGATACGCAGTATTTT
>.|.|TRBJ1-1|TRBV11-2
CASSYQTNTEAFF
TGTGCCAGCAGCTATCAAACGAACACTGAAGCTTTCTTT
>TRBD2|.|TRBJ2-1|TRBV28
CASSGLAVNNEQFF
TGTGCCAGCAGCGGACTAGCGGTGAACAATGAGCAGTTCTTC
>TRBD1|.|TRBJ2-7|TRBV7-3
CASSLGQGVHEQYF
TGTGCCAGCAGCTTAGGACAGGGGGTCCACGAGCAGTACTTC
>.|.|TRBJ2-4|TRBV5-5
CASSLEPGQNIQYF
TGTGCCAGCAGCTTGGAACCAGGGCAAAACATTCAGTACTTC
>TRBD1|.|TRBJ2-2|TRBV19
CASSMLPGQDGELFF
TGTGCCAGTAGTATGCTGCCGGGACAGGACGGGGAGCTGTTTTTT
>.|.|TRBJ1-5|TRBV28
CASSLVDGINQPQHF
TGTGCCAGCAGTTTGGTGGACGGGATTAATCAGCCCCAGCATTTT
>.|.|TRBJ2-7|TRBV10-3
CAISEGLAYEQYF
TGTGCCATCAGTGAGGGCCTTGCCTACGAGCAGTACTTC
>TRBD1|.|TRBJ1-2|TRBV7-6
CASSPGQGEINYGYTF
TGTGCCAGCAGCCCGGGACAGGGCGAGATCAACTATGGCTACACCTTC
>TRBD1|.|TRBJ2-7|TRBV28
CASTTGTGARSYEQYF
TGTGCCAGCACTACCGGGACAGGGGCGAGGTCCTACGAGCAGTACTTC
>.|few|TRBJ1-1|TRBV28
CASSLKARTGNTEAFF
TGTGCCAGCAGTTTAAAAGCGAGGACGGGGAACACTGAAGCTTTCTTT
>TRBD2|.|TRBJ2-7|TRBV5-1
CASSLGAGDLYEQYF
TGCGCCAGCAGCTTGGGAGCGGGAGACCTCTACGAGCAGTACTTC
>.|.|TRBJ2-7|TRBV28
CASSLFAGGYEQYF
TGTGCCAGCAGTTTATTCGCGGGCGGCTACGAGCAGTACTTC
>.|few|TRBJ2-7|TRBV6-1
CASSELDSFYEQYF
TGTGCCAGCAGTGAATTAGACAGCTTCTACGAGCAGTACTTC
>.|.|TRBJ2-5|TRBV5-1
CASSLERQETQYF
TGCGCCAGCAGCTTGGAGCGGCAAGAGACCCAGTACTTC
>.|.|TRBJ1-1|TRBV5-6
CASSLWSIGTEAFF
TGTGCCAGCAGCTTGTGGTCTATTGGGACTGAAGCTTTCTTT
>.|once|TRBJ2-1|TRBV11-2
CASSLDRFADPGHEQFF
TGTGCCAGCAGCTTAGATAGATTTGCGGACCCGGGGCACGAGCAGTTCTTC
>.|.|TRBJ2-7|TRBV18
CASSLGLDYEQYF
TGTGCCAGCTCTCTCGGACTCGACTACGAGCAGTACTTC
>.|.|TRBJ1-1|TRBV5-1
CASSQSGAGTEAFF
TGCGCCAGCAGCCAGTCGGGTGCGGGCACTGAAGCTTTCTTT
>.|few|TRBJ2-5|TRBV28
CASSLQGQETQYF
TGTGCCAGCAGTTTACAGGGACAAGAGACCCAGTACTTC
>.|once|TRBJ2-3|TRBV28
CASSLYAGKDTDTQYF
TGTGCCAGCAGTTTATACGCAGGGAAAGACACAGATACGCAGTATTTT
>.|once|TRBJ2-5|TRBV7-8
CASSEYQETQYF
TGTGCCAGCAGCGAATACCAAGAGACCCAGTACTTC
>.|once|TRBJ2-4|TRBV28
CASSLYPQNIQYF
TGTGCCAGCAGTTTATACCCTCAAAACATTCAGTACTTC
>.|.|TRBJ2-7|TRBV4-1
CASSPTRGHEQYF
TGCGCCAGCAGCCCCACCCGGGGACACGAGCAGTACTTC
>.|.|TRBJ2-6|TRBV9
CASSVGGSSGANVLTF
TGTGCCAGCAGCGTAGGCGGCAGCTCTGGGGCCAACGTCCTGACTTTC
>TRBD1|.|TRBJ2-1|TRBV7-9
CASSLGQGARNEQFF
TGTGCCAGCAGCTTAGGGCAGGGGGCGCGGAATGAGCAGTTCTTC
>TRBD1|.|TRBJ2-5|TRBV7-9
CASSYGTAYQETQYF
TGTGCCAGCAGCTACGGGACAGCGTACCAAGAGACCCAGTACTTC
>.|once|TRBJ2-1|TRBV11-2
CASSLVPLGEQFF
TGTGCCAGCAGCTTAGTTCCACTAGGGGAGCAGTTCTTC
>.|.|TRBJ2-7|TRBV7-9
CASSISGGEQYF
TGTGCCAGCAGCATCAGCGGCGGCGAGCAGTACTTC
>.|.|TRBJ2-1|TRBV6-5
CASSSTAGNEQFF
TGTGCCAGCAGTTCGACGGCGGGGAATGAGCAGTTCTTC
>.|once|TRBJ1-5|TRBV28
CASSWVGNQPQHF
TGTGCCAGCAGTTGGGTTGGCAATCAGCCCCAGCATTTT
>.|.|TRBJ2-1|TRBV7-8
CASSRYGSQDYNEQFF
TGTGCCAGCAGCCGATACGGGTCCCAAGACTATAATGAGCAGTTCTTC
>.|.|TRBJ1-1|TRBV5-1
CASSLEGANTEAFF
TGCGCCAGCAGCTTAGAGGGTGCGAACACTGAAGCTTTCTTT
>TRBD2|few|TRBJ2-7|TRBV28
CASSFPAGEPSYEQYF
TGTGCCAGCAGTTTCCCGGCGGGAGAACCCTCCTACGAGCAGTACTTC
>.|.|TRBJ1-1|TRBV28
CASSTGYAAEAFF
TGTGCCAGCAGTACAGGGTATGCGGCTGAAGCTTTCTTT
>TRBD2|.|TRBJ2-1|TRBV25-1
CASSEGETSGKRNEQFF
TGTGCCAGCAGTGAAGGTGAGACTAGCGGGAAAAGGAATGAGCAGTTCTTC
>.|.|TRBJ2-5|TRBV6-1
CASSEGSWQRETQYF
TGTGCCAGCAGTGAAGGTAGTTGGCAGAGAGAGACCCAGTACTTC
>.|.|TRBJ2-7|TRBV7-9
CASSGGASYEQYF
TGTGCCAGCAGCGGGGGGGCCTCCTACGAGCAGTACTTC
>.|.|TRBJ2-1|TRBV30
CAWSLTYNEQFF
TGTGCCTGGAGCCTAACCTACAATGAGCAGTTCTTC
>.|.|TRBJ2-5|TRBV27
CASSLSWGGEETQYF
TGTGCCAGCAGTTTATCCTGGGGCGGGGAGGAGACCCAGTACTTC
>.|.|TRBJ2-3|TRBV7-6
CASSLGGADTQYF
TGTGCCAGCAGCTTAGGGGGAGCAGATACGCAGTATTTT
>.|medium-sized|TRBJ1-2|TRBV28
CASSSDMNYGYTF
TGTGCCAGCAGTTCGGACATGAACTATGGCTACACCTTC
>.|.|TRBJ2-4|TRBV28
CASSFFRGAKNIQYF
TGTGCCAGCAGTTTTTTTAGGGGGGCCAAAAACATTCAGTACTTC
>.|.|TRBJ2-7|TRBV18
CASSPQGRYEQYF
TGTGCCAGCTCACCACAAGGGCGGTACGAGCAGTACTTC